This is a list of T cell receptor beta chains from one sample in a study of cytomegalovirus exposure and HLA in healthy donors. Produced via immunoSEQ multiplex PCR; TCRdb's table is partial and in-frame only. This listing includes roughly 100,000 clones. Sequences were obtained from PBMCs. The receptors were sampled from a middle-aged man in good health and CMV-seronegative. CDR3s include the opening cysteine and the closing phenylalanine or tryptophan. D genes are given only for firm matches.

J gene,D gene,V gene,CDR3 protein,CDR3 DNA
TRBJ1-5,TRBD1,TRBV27,CASSSGTGEDQPQHF,TGTGCCAGCAGTTCCGGGACAGGGGAGGATCAGCCCCAGCATTTT
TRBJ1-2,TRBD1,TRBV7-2,CASSLTSRDRGDYGYTF,TGTGCCAGCAGCTTAACCTCAAGGGACAGGGGAGACTATGGCTACACCTTC
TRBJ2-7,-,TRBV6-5,CASSPPGTQAYEQYF,TGTGCCAGCAGCCCCCCCGGGACTCAAGCCTACGAGCAGTACTTC
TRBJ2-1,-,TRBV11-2,CASSRTQGLNNEQFF,TGTGCCAGCAGCCGAACCCAGGGATTAAACAATGAGCAGTTCTTC
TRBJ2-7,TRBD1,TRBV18,CASSPPQGAGYEQYF,TGTGCCAGCTCACCACCGCAGGGGGCCGGCTACGAGCAGTACTTC
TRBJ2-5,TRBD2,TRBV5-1,CASSLRVAGVSPQETQYF,TGCGCCAGCAGCTTACGGGTAGCGGGAGTCTCTCCCCAAGAGACCCAGTACTTC
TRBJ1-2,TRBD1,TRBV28,CASDTRDRVYGYTF,TGTGCCAGCGATACGCGGGACAGGGTCTATGGCTACACCTTC
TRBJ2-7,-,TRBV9,CASSPSSGLGHEQYF,TGTGCCAGCAGCCCGTCATCAGGGCTAGGCCACGAGCAGTACTTC
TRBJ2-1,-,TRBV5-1,CASSTTILVNEQFF,TGCGCCAGCAGTACAACTATTCTAGTCAATGAGCAGTTCTTC
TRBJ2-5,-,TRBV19,CASSIRAAGETQYF,TGTGCCAGTAGTATTAGGGCGGCGGGTGAGACCCAGTACTTC
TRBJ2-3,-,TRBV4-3,CASSLDTTEADTQYF,TGCGCCAGCAGTCTAGACACCACGGAGGCAGATACGCAGTATTTT
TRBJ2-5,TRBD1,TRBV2,CASSKEGAGAQETQYF,TGTGCCAGCAGTAAAGAGGGGGCAGGGGCACAAGAGACCCAGTACTTC
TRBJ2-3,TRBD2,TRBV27,CASSGSREFGRGLAHGDTQYF,TGTGCCAGCAGTGGGTCCCGGGAATTCGGAAGGGGACTAGCGCATGGAGATACGCAGTATTTT
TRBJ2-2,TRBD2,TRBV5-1,CASSLVGRGSDTGELFF,TGCGCCAGCAGCCTGGTTGGGAGGGGAAGCGACACCGGGGAGCTGTTTTTT
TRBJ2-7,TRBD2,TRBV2,CASSVAGGTYEQYF,TGTGCCAGCAGCGTAGCGGGGGGCACCTACGAGCAGTACTTC
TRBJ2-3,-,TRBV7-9,CASSVRLADTQYF,TGTGCCAGCAGCGTTAGACTAGCAGATACGCAGTATTTT
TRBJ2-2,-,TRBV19,CASSILAGNTGELFF,TGTGCCAGTAGTATTCTGGCGGGGAACACCGGGGAGCTGTTTTTT
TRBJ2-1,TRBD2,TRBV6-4,CASSRGGGGLFNEQFF,TGTGCCAGCAGCCGTGGTGGCGGGGGACTTTTTAATGAGCAGTTCTTC
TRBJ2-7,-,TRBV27,CASSSPRSSYEQYF,TGTGCCAGCAGTTCCCCCAGGTCTTCCTACGAGCAGTACTTC
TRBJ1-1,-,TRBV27,CASSLKQAAGGAFF,TGTGCCAGCAGTTTAAAACAGGCGGCGGGGGGAGCTTTCTTT
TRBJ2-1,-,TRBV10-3,CAISETLYNEQFF,TGTGCCATCAGTGAGACACTATACAATGAGCAGTTCTTC
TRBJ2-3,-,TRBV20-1,CSARGSGTQYF,TGCAGTGCTAGGGGTAGCGGAACGCAGTATTTT
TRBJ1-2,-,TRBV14,CASSHSTANYGYTF,TGTGCCAGCAGCCATTCGACAGCTAACTATGGCTACACCTTC
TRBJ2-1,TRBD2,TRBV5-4,CASSEVIAGGGYNEQFF,TGTGCCAGCAGCGAAGTAATAGCGGGAGGGGGCTACAATGAGCAGTTCTTC
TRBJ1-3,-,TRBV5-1,CASSPGTNSGNTIYF,TGCGCCAGCAGCCCCGGGACAAACTCTGGAAACACCATATATTTT
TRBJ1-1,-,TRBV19,CASSGGYREAFF,TGTGCCAGTAGTGGCGGATACCGTGAAGCTTTCTTT
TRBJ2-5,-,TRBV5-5,CASSKGRGEGQETQYF,TGTGCCAGCAGCAAGGGGCGGGGCGAGGGCCAAGAGACCCAGTACTTC
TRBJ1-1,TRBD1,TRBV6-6,CASTSLAGGSVTEAFF,TGTGCCAGCACCTCGCTGGCAGGGGGCAGTGTCACTGAAGCTTTCTTT
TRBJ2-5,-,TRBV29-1,CSVVLLGRQETQYF,TGCAGCGTTGTTTTGTTGGGCCGCCAAGAGACCCAGTACTTC
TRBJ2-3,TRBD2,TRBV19,CASSMAGLAGVRQDTQYF,TGTGCCAGTAGTATGGCCGGACTAGCGGGAGTGCGTCAAGATACGCAGTATTTT
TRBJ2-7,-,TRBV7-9,CASSLGQESYEQYF,TGTGCCAGCAGCTTAGGTCAGGAATCCTACGAGCAGTACTTC
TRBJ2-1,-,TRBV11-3,CASSADRDSQREQFF,TGTGCCAGCAGCGCAGACCGGGACTCCCAACGGGAGCAGTTCTTC
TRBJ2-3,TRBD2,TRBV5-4,CASSRPPVGSGGADTQYF,TGTGCCAGCAGTAGACCCCCGGTTGGTAGCGGGGGGGCCGATACGCAGTATTTT
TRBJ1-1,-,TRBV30,CAWSRPGMNTEAFF,TGTGCCTGGAGCCGCCCGGGGATGAACACTGAAGCTTTCTTT
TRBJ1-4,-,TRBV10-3,CAISESATNEKLFF,TGTGCCATCAGCGAGAGCGCAACTAATGAAAAACTGTTTTTT
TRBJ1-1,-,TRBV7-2,CASSPGRGTEAFF,TGTGCCAGCAGCCCCGGACGGGGCACTGAAGCTTTCTTT
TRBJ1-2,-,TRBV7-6,CASSLGVAGERSYGYTF,TGTGCCAGCAGCTTAGGGGTTGCAGGGGAACGGAGCTATGGCTACACCTTC
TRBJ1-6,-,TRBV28,CASSFEGTGFNSPLHF,TGTGCCAGCAGTTTCGAGGGCACAGGGTTTAATTCACCCCTCCACTTT
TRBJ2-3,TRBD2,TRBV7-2,CASSLDGRGGNTQYF,TGTGCCAGCAGCTTAGACGGTCGGGGGGGAAATACGCAGTATTTT
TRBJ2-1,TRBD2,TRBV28,CASSSPGLAGERNYNEQFF,TGTGCCAGCAGTTCACCGGGACTAGCGGGAGAAAGGAACTACAATGAGCAGTTCTTC
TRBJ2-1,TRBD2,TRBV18,CASSPPAGVSVEQFF,TGTGCCAGCTCACCACCGGCGGGAGTGTCGGTTGAGCAGTTCTTC
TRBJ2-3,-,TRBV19,CASSIQSRDTQYF,TGTGCCAGTAGTATACAGTCAAGAGATACGCAGTATTTT
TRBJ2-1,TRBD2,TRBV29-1,CSFSGRALNEQFF,TGCAGCTTCAGCGGGAGGGCCTTGAATGAGCAGTTCTTC
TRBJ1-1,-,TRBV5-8,CASSSRGYNTEAFF,TGTGCCAGCAGCTCCAGGGGCTACAACACTGAAGCTTTCTTT